This TCR beta chain was obtained from a study of shared clonotypes between healthy human individuals. This CDR3 is built from 16 residues. The V segment lost 5 bases and the J segment 6 bases; nucleotides outside the gene matches: 10. Germline loops: CDR1 SGHAT, CDR2 FQNNGV. The method was immunoSEQ multiplex PCR; TCRdb's version includes in-frame clones alone and lacks a portion of them. The sample records approximately 500,000 clones, approximately 95% being singletons. The receptor comes from a woman aged 30 to 39 in good health. The rearrangement links TRBV11-2 to TRBJ2-2; TRBD2 matches 9 bases. Sequencing was done on a sample of naive CD4+ T cells sorted from blood. Described subset: CD45RA+ positively selected. CDR3 nucleotides: TGTGCCAGCAGCCGCCCACTAGCGGGTCTATCCGGGGAGCTGTTTTTT. Protein sequence: CASSRPLAGLSGELFF.